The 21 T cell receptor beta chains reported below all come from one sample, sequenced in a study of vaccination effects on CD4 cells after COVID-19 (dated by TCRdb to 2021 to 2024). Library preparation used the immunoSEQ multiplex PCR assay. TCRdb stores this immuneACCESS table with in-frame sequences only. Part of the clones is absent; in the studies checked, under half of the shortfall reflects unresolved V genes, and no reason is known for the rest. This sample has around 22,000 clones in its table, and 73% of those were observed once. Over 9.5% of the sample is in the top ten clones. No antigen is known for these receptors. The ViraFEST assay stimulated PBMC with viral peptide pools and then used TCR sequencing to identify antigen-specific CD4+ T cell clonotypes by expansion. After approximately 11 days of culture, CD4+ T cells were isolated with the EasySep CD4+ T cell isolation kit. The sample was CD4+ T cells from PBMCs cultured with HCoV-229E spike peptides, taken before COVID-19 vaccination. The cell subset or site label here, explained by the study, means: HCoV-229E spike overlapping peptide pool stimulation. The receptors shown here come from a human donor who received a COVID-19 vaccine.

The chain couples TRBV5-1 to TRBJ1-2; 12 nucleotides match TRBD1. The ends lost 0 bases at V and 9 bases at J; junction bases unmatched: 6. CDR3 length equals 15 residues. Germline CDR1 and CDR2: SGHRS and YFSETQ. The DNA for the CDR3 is TGCGCCAGCAGCTTGGCCCAAGGGACAGGGGGCAGCTACACCTTC. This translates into CASSLAQGTGGSYTF.

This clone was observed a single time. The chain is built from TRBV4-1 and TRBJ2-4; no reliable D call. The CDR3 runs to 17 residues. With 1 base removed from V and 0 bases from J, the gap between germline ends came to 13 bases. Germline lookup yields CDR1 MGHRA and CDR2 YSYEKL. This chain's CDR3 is CASSQVDPTLAKNIQYF. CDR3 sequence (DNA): TGCGCCAGCAGCCAAGTCGATCCGACTTTAGCCAAAAACATTCAGTACTTC.

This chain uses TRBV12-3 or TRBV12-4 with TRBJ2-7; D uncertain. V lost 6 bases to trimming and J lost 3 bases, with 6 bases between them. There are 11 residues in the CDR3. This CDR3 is CASSTHYEQYF. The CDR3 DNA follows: TGTGCCAGCAGCACCCACTACGAGCAGTACTTC.

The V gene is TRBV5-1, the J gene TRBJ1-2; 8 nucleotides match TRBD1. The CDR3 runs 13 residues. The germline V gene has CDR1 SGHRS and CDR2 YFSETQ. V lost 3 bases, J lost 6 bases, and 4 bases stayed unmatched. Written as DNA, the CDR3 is TGCGCCAGCAGCTCGGGACAGGAAAATGGCTACACCTTC. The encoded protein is CASSSGQENGYTF.

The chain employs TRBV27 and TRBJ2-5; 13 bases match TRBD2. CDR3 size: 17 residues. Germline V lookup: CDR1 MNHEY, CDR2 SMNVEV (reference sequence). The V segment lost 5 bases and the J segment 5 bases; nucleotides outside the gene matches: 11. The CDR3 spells CASSPLEGLAGRETQYF. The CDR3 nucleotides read TGTGCCAGCAGTCCCTTGGAGGGACTAGCGGGGCGCGAGACCCAGTACTTC.

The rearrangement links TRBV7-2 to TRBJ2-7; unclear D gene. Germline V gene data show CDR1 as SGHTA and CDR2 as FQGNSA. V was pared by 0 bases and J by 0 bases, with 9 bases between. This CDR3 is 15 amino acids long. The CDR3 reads CASSLAVGSSYEQYF. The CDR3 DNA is TGTGCCAGCAGCTTAGCGGTCGGTAGCTCCTACGAGCAGTACTTC.

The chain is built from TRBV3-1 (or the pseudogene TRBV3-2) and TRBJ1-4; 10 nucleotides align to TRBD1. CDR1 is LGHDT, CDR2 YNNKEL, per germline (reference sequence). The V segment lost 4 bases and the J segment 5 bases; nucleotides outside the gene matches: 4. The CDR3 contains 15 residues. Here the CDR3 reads CASSLRTGGNEKLFF. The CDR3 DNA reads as TGTGCCAGCAGCCTACGGACAGGGGGAAATGAAAAACTGTTTTTT.

CDR3 amino acids: CASSDFGRDGLAFF. In nucleotides, the CDR3 is TGTGCCAGCAGTGATTTTGGCAGGGATGGGTTGGCTTTCTTT. This rearrangement joins TRBV25-1 to TRBJ1-1; possibly TRBD1 for D (5 bases). The CDR3 has 14 residues. Germline V gene sequence: CDR1 MGHDK, CDR2 SYGVNS. The V gene lost 3 bases and the J gene lost 11 bases, with 19 bases spanning the gap.

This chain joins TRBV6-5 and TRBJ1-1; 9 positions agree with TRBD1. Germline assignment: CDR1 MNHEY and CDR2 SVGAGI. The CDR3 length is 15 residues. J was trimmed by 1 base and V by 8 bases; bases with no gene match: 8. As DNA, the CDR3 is TGTGCCAGCTCTCGACCGGGACAGGGGAACACTGAAGCTTTCTTT. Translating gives CASSRPGQGNTEAFF.

CDR3 protein: CASSKGQGAYNEQFF. The CDR3 region has the DNA TGCGCCAGCAGCAAAGGACAGGGGGCTTACAATGAGCAGTTCTTC. The chain recombines TRBV5-1 with TRBJ2-1, with 11 bases identical to TRBD1. CDR3 size: 15 residues. Germline V gives CDR1 SGHRS, CDR2 YFSETQ. J gave up 4 bases and V 4 bases, and 4 bases lay outside the gene matches.

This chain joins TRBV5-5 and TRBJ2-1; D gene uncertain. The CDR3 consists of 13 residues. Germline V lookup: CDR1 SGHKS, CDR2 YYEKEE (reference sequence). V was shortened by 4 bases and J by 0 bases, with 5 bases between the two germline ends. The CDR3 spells CASSLASYNEQFF. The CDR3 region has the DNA TGTGCCAGCAGCCTTGCCTCCTACAATGAGCAGTTCTTC.

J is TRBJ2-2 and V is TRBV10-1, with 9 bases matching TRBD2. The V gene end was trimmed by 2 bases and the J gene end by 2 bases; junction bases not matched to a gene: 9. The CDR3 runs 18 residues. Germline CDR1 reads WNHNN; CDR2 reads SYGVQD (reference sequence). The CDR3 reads CASSETLGLAANTGELFF. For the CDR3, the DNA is TGCGCCAGCAGTGAGACACTGGGACTAGCAGCAAACACCGGGGAGCTGTTTTTT.

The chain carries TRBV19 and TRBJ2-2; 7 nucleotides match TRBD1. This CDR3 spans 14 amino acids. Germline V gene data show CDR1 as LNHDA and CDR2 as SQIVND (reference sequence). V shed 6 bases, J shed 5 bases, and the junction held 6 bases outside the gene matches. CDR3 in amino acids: CASRRDRGTGELFF. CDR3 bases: TGTGCCAGTAGGAGGGACAGAGGGACCGGGGAGCTGTTTTTT. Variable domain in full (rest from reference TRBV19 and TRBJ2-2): DGGITQSPKYLFRKEGQNVTLSCEQNLNHDAMYWYRQDPGQGLRLIYYSQIVNDFQKGDIAEGYSVSREKKESFPLTVTSAQKNPTAFYLCASRRDRGTGELFFGEGSRLTVL.

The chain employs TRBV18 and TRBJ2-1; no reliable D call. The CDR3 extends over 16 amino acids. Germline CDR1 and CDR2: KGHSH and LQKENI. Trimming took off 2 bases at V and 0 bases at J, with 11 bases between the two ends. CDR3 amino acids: CASSPRSPVSYNEQFF. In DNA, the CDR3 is TGTGCCAGCTCACCAAGGTCGCCAGTCTCCTACAATGAGCAGTTCTTC.

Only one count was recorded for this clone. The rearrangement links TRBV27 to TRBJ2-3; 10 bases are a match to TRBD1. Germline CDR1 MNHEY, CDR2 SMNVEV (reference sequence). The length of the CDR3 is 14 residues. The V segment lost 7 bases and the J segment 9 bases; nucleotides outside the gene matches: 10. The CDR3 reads CASKRDRGYSTQYF. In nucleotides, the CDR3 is TGTGCCAGCAAACGGGACAGGGGATACAGCACGCAGTATTTT.

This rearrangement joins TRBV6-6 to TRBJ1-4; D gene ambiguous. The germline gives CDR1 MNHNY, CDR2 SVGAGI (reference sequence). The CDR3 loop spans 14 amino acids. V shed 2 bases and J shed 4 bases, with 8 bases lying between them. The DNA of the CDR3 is TGTGCCAGCAGTTACGGCAGGCTTAATGAAAAACTGTTTTTT. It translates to CASSYGRLNEKLFF.

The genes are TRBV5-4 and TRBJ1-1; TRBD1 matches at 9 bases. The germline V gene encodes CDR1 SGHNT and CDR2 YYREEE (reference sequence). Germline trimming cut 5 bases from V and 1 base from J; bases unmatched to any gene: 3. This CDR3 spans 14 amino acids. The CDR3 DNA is TGTGCCAGCAGGGGGACAGGGTCGAACACTGAAGCTTTCTTT. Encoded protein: CASRGTGSNTEAFF. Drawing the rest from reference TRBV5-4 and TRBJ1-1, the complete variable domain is ETGVTQSPTHLIKTRGQQVTLRCSSQSGHNTVSWYQQALGQGPQFIFQYYREEENGRGNFPPRFSGLQFPNYSSELNVNALELDDSALYLCASRGTGSNTEAFFGQGTRLTVV.

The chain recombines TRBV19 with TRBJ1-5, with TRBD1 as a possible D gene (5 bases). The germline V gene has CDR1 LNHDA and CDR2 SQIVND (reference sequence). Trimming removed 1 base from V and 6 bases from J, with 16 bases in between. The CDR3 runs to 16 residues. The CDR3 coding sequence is TGTGCCAGTAGTATAGTCTGGGGCAGGGAGGCTCAGCCCCAGCATTTT. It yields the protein CASSIVWGREAQPQHF.

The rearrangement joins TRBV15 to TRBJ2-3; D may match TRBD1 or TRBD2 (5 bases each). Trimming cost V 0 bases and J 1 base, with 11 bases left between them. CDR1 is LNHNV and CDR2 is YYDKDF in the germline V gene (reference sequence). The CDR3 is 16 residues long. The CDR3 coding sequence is TGTGCCACCAGCAGAGAACCGGGACCAGGCACAGATACGCAGTATTTT. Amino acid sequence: CATSREPGPGTDTQYF.

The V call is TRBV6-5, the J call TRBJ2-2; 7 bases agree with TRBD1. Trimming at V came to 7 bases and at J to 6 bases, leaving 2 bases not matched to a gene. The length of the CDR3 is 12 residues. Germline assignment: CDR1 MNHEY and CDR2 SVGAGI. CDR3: CASTDRAGELFF. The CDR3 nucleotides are TGTGCCAGCACAGACAGGGCCGGGGAGCTGTTTTTT.

The CDR3 nucleotides read TGTGCCAGCAGCTTAGCGCCGGCAGGGGTCACCGGGGAGCTGTTTTTT. Translating it yields CASSLAPAGVTGELFF. The chain joins TRBV7-6 to TRBJ2-2, with a weak D call TRBD1 (6 bases). Deletions cut 0 bases from V and 4 bases from J, with 12 bases between. This CDR3 has 16 residues. CDR1 and CDR2 from the germline V gene are SGHVS and FNYEAQ.